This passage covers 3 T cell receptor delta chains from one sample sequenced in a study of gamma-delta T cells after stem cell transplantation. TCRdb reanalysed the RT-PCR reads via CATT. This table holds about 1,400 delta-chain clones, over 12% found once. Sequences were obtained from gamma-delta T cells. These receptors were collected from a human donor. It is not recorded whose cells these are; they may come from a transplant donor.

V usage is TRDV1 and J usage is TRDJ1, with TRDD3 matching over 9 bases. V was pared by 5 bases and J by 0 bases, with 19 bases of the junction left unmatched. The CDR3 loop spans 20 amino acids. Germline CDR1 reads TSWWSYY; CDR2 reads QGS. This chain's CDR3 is CALGNPSRDSGDTNTDKLIF. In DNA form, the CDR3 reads TGTGCTCTTGGGAACCCCTCAAGGGACTCGGGGGATACAAACACCGATAAACTCATCTTT.

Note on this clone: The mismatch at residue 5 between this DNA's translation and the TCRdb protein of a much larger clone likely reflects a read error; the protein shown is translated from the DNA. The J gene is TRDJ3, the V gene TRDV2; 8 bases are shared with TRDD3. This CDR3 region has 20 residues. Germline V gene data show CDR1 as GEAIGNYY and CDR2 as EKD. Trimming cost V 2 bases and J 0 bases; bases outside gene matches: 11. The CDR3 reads CACDIVLGDISSWDTRQMFF. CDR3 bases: TGTGCCTGTGACATCGTGCTGGGGGACATCAGCTCCTGGGACACCCGACAGATGTTTTTC.

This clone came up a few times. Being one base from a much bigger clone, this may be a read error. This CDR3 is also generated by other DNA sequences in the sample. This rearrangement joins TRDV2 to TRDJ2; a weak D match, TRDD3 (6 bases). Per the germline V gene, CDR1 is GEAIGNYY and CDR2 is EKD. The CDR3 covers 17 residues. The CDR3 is CACDLLSGDHLTAQLFF. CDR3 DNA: TGTGCCTGTGACCTCCTTAGTGGGGATCATTTGACGGCACAACTCTTCTTT.